Detailed here is one T cell receptor beta chain. Its antigen is as yet unknown. Stated treatment: approximately nine-day PBMC culture with coronavirus spike peptide pools or control peptides (ViraFEST assay). These data originate in a study of vaccination and CD4 T cells after COVID-19. As for the study in general: Each enrolled participant received a two-dose regimen of either BNT162b2 or mRNA-1273 vaccine. As control conditions, cultures were given either a CEFX pool serving as positive control, an HIV-1 Nef pool, or no peptide at all.

Study outcomes and limitations: For convalescent patients, a median around 90% of reactive clones surfaced exclusively after vaccination.

CD4+ T cells that had been cultured provided DNA sequenced with the Oncomine TCR Beta short-read assay. After culture, CD4+ T cells served as the source for genomic DNA extraction. TCRdb reprocessed the PCR reads with MiXCR, giving one entry per CDR3 protein. The sample includes approximately 24,000 distinct CDR3 sequences, roughly 68% of them seen just once. The CDR3 is made up of 15 amino acids. V was pared by 1 base and J by 5 bases, with 15 bases between. Germline CDR1 and CDR2: LNHDA and SQIVND (reference sequence). This clonotype originated in a human donor who received a COVID-19 vaccine. The source material was CD4+ T cells from blood, cultured in vitro, sampled after SARS-CoV-2 vaccination. The chain carries TRBV19 and TRBJ2-7, with D uncertain. CDR3 residues: CASSIGPLGGNEQYF. Written as DNA, the CDR3 is TGTGCCAGTAGTATAGGACCTTTAGGTGGTAACGAGCAGTACTTC.